A selection of T cell receptor beta chains follows, all from one sample in a study of T-cell reconstitution after alpha-beta-depleted transplantation in children. A single record per CDR3 protein comes from TCRdb applying MiXCR to the PCR reads. The sample has some 43,000 distinct CDR3 sequences; approximately 9.2% are singletons. The source was PBMCs, mostly from graft donor cells, collected 60 days after TCRalphabeta/CD19-depleted stem cell transplant. All receptors come from a male patient between 2 and 15 years old who had a stem cell transplant for chronic granulomatous disease, so the T cells may come from the graft donor. CDR3s include the opening cysteine and the closing phenylalanine or tryptophan. The order of the fields is V gene, clone size, J gene, D gene, CDR3 DNA, CDR3 protein. The D gene is left open where the match is weak. Rows give clone size only sometimes, using once, few, many, or a class for an expanded clone.

TRBV5-6	many	TRBJ2-1	TRBD1	TGTGCCAGCAGCTTGGAGGGGGGCAGGGGGCCGTACAATGAGCAGTTCTTC	CASSLEGGRGPYNEQFF
TRBV7-9	many	TRBJ2-3	NA	TGTGCCAGCAGCTTATCGTTAGTAGATACGCAGTATTTT	CASSLSLVDTQYF
TRBV28	many	TRBJ1-2	TRBD1	TGTGCCAGCAGTTTGACAGGGGCCTATGGCTACACCTTC	CASSLTGAYGYTF
TRBV12-3/TRBV12-4	NA	TRBJ2-7	NA	TGTGCCATCCTCTCCCAAAAGCAGTACTTC	CAILSQKQYF
TRBV7-9	many	TRBJ2-1	TRBD2	TGTGCCAGCAGCCCGGGACTAGCGGATGGTGAGCAGTTCTTC	CASSPGLADGEQFF
TRBV20-1	many	TRBJ2-7	NA	TGCAGTGCTAGTGGCCTACACGAGCAGTACTTC	CSASGLHEQYF
TRBV3-1	NA	TRBJ2-7	NA	TGTGCCAGCAGCCAAGGACGCGGGACTTTTAGCTCCTACGAGCAGTACTTC	CASSQGRGTFSSYEQYF
TRBV20-1	many	TRBJ2-1	NA	TGCAGTGTTGATAGCTGGATATCCTACAATGAGCAGTTCTTC	CSVDSWISYNEQFF
TRBV18	few	TRBJ1-4	NA	TGTGCCAGCTCACCTACGGAGGGCCGAAATGAAAAACTGTTTTTT	CASSPTEGRNEKLFF
TRBV5-1	many	TRBJ2-6	NA	TGCGCCAGCAGCTTGGCCAGGGGTGAGGCTGGGGCCAACGTCCTGACTTTC	CASSLARGEAGANVLTF
TRBV7-9	many	TRBJ2-1	NA	TGTGCCAGCAGCTTAAGCCCAAACCCCTACAATGAGCAGTTCTTC	CASSLSPNPYNEQFF
TRBV18	NA	TRBJ2-3	NA	TGTGCCAGCTCACCACGGCAGATTAGCACAGATACGCAGTATTTT	CASSPRQISTDTQYF
TRBV29-1	many	TRBJ2-2	NA	TGCAGCGTGTCGGGGGCTGGTAAGAACACCGGGGAGCTGTTTTTT	CSVSGAGKNTGELFF
TRBV12-3/TRBV12-4	NA	TRBJ1-2	NA	TGTGCCAGCAGTTTCCGGGGGGGTGGCTACGCCTTC	CASSFRGGGYAF
TRBV2	few	TRBJ2-1	NA	TGTGCCAGCAGTGAAGCGCTTCGGGGGAATGAGCAGTTCTTC	CASSEALRGNEQFF
TRBV5-6	NA	TRBJ1-1	NA	TGTGCCAGCAGCTCGGGACGCCGGAACACTGAAGCTTTCTTT	CASSSGRRNTEAFF
TRBV12-3/TRBV12-4	few	TRBJ2-5	NA	TGTGCCAGCAGTTTAGCCCGAGGACGGGAGACCCAGTACTTC	CASSLARGRETQYF
TRBV7-2	NA	TRBJ2-5	NA	TGTGCCAGCAGCTTAGCCTCAGAGACCCAGTACTTC	CASSLASETQYF
TRBV11-1	many	TRBJ2-2	NA	TGTGCCAGCACCAGTAACACCGGGGAGCTGTTTTTT	CASTSNTGELFF
TRBV3-1	many	TRBJ2-5	TRBD2	TGTGCCAGCAGCCAGGGCGGACTAGCGGGAGGAGAGACCCAGTACTTC	CASSQGGLAGGETQYF
TRBV7-6	many	TRBJ1-1	NA	TGTGCCAGCAGCTTCGGTCAGGGGAATGCTGAAGCTTTCTTT	CASSFGQGNAEAFF
TRBV2	NA	TRBJ2-5	NA	TGTGCCAGCCTCAGGCGAGAGACCCAGTACTTC	CASLRRETQYF
TRBV10-3	many	TRBJ2-1	TRBD1	TGTGCCATCAGTGAGTCGCACACAGGGGTCAATGAGCAGTTCTTC	CAISESHTGVNEQFF
TRBV9	many	TRBJ2-3	TRBD2	TGTGCCAGCAGCGTAGGACTAGCGGGAGGGCCAGATACGCAGTATTTT	CASSVGLAGGPDTQYF
TRBV10-3	few	TRBJ2-7	NA	TGTGCCATCAGTTTCGGGGGGCACTACGAGCAGTACTTC	CAISFGGHYEQYF
TRBV3-1	many	TRBJ1-4	TRBD1	TGTGCCAGCAGCCAAACCGGGACAGGGGCTGAAAAACTGTTTTTT	CASSQTGTGAEKLFF
TRBV7-2	many	TRBJ2-1	TRBD2	TGTGCCAGCAGCCTTAGACCCAGCGGGGGAAACAATGAGCAGTTCTTC	CASSLRPSGGNNEQFF
TRBV13	many	TRBJ2-1	NA	TGTGCCAGCAGCTTAATTCTAGCGTACAATGAGCAGTTCTTC	CASSLILAYNEQFF